The clone carrying this TCR beta chain was observed many times. The antigen is not known. In the library, individual cDNA molecules carried attached unique molecular identifiers. MiXCR was run by TCRdb on the 5' RACE reads, yielding one entry per CDR3 protein. This table holds approximately 45,000 distinct CDR3 sequences, roughly a tenth found once. These data are taken from a study of early T cells in non-severe SARS-CoV-2 infection. Study at large: Investigators sequenced bulk RNA drawn from unsorted whole blood, and chains remained unpaired. Whole-study findings and limits: Anti-spike CD8 responses were favored by VDJdb matching, which missed private and CD4 specificities.

J was trimmed by 1 base and V by 1 base; bases with no gene match: 8. The CDR3 is made up of 18 amino acids. Germline CDR1 and CDR2: SGHRS and YFSETQ. The material sequenced was whole blood. This clonotype originated in an adult who was a healthcare worker with PCR-confirmed SARS-CoV-2 infection or an uninfected control (not recorded which). V gene TRBV5-1 combines with J gene TRBJ2-2; 9 bases are a match to TRBD2. The CDR3 DNA follows: TGCGCCAGCAGCTTGAAACCAGCGGGGGGCGTGAACACCGGGGAGCTGTTTTTT. It codes for CASSLKPAGGVNTGELFF.